Sequencing of this T cell receptor (beta chain) was carried out in a study of blood T cell repertoires in COVID-19 (dated by TCRdb to about 2020). General notes on the study: Samples covering the acute and convalescent phases of COVID-19 were provided by collaborators in the United States, Italy and Spain. The prospective study material was composed of cDNA or gDNA derived from T cells, B-cell-depleted T cells, or PBMCs. Deeply sampled blood TCRbeta repertoires from subjects exposed to, actively infected with, or recovered from COVID-19 were included in the dataset. A freely available public database, intended as a resource for researchers studying the immune response to SARS-CoV-2, is where the repertoires were released. The samples were drawn from two sources: the first 160 participants of the ongoing ImmuneRACE study, and 1,000 to 1,500 subjects contributed by 6 global collaborators. The sample metadata nearly always contained a de-identified subject ID, COVID-19 status, age in years and sex. Where HLA class I and class II types were available, the types were taken from metadata supplied by the sample provider, not from assay-based typing.

The CDR3 goes from the cysteine to the phenylalanine over 14 residues. CDR3 DNA only is kept here, 42 bases in frame from base 1. The germline V gene gives CDR1 as SQVTM and CDR2 as ANQGSEA. V gives up 7 bases and J gives up 0 bases, and the segment between their germline ends measures 12 bases. The full study reports these points: The quantity of clinical and demographic metadata differed by source and by participant and was supplied without curation.

A second Seattle source provided samples from volunteer blood donors who had recovered from COVID-19. Whole blood was collected in K2EDTA tubes by collaborating institutions according to the institutions' own protocols. For TCRbeta analysis, collaborators shipped samples as frozen whole blood, isolated PBMCs, or DNA extracted from either of those sample types. Comments on this clone: The antigen it recognizes is unknown. No per-base quality is available; no much larger clone lies one base away.

The immunoSEQ Assay, a bias-controlled multiplex PCR, was used to amplify TCRbeta CDR3 regions from genomic DNA. From the authors' description of their analysis: The number of nucleated cells in each sample was estimated from the amplification of reference gene primers within the assay. To quantify the absolute abundance of each unique TCRbeta CDR3 rearrangement, sequence reads were collapsed and filtered. For each sample, productive Simpson clonality was calculated by taking the square root of Simpson's diversity index across productive rearrangements. Drawn from immuneACCESS, this table holds only the in-frame rearrangements with V and J called that TCRdb kept. Clones are partly lost; checked studies trace under half to an unresolved V gene and leave the rest unexplained. V and J calls plus clone size are reproduced from that table; the DNA served to infer D and trimming. This sample holds over 200,000 clones; about 89% were observed only once. Around 6.5% of the sample belongs to the ten largest clones.

Recombination linked TRBV29-1 to TRBJ2-2; a tentative D match to TRBD1 spans 5 bases. The sequenced sample consisted of peripheral blood. This clonotype was obtained from a man between 60 and 70 years old who had recovered from COVID-19. The DNA is as follows: TGCAGCGCCCGTGGGGCCTCGAACACCGGGGAGCTGTTTTTT. Its protein product is CSARGASNTGELFF.